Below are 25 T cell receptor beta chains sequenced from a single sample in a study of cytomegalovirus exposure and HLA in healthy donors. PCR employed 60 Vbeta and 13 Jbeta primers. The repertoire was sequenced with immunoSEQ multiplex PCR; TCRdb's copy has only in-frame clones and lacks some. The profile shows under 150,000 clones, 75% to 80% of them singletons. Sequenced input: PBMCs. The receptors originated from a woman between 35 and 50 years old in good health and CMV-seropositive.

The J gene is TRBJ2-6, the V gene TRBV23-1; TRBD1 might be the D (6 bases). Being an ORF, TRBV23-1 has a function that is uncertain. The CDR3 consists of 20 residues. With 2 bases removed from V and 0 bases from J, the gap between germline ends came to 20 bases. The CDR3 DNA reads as TGCGCCAGCAGTCAACCGGCCCATCAGGGGAGATCCTCTGGGGCCAACGTCCTGACTTTC. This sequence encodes CASSQPAHQGRSSGANVLTF.

This CDR3 is CASSYRENYEQYF. CDR3 DNA sequence: TGTGCCAGCAGCTACAGGGAGAACTACGAGCAGTACTTC. The chain uses TRBV27 and TRBJ2-7, with D perhaps matching TRBD1 (6 bases). Germline V gene sequence: CDR1 MNHEY, CDR2 SMNVEV (reference sequence). V was shortened by 6 bases and J by 3 bases, with 12 bases between the two germline ends. This CDR3 region has 13 residues.

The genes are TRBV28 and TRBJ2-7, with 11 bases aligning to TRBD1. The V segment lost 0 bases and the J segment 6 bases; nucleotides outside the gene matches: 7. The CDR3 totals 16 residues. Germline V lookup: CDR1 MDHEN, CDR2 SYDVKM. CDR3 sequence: CASSLWGQGEKGEQYF. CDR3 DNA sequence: TGTGCCAGCAGTTTATGGGGACAGGGGGAGAAGGGCGAGCAGTACTTC. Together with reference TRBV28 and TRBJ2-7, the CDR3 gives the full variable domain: DVKVTQSSRYLVKRTGEKVFLECVQDMDHENMFWYRQDPGLGLRLIYFSYDVKMKEKGDIPEGYSVSREKKERFSLILESASTNQTSMYLCASSLWGQGEKGEQYFGPGTRLTVT.

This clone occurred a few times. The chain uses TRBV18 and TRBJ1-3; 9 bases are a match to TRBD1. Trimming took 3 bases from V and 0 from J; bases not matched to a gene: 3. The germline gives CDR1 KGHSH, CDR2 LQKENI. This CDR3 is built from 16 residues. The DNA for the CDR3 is TGTGCCAGCTCACCGGGACAGGGCGCCTCTGGAAACACCATATATTTT. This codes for CASSPGQGASGNTIYF.

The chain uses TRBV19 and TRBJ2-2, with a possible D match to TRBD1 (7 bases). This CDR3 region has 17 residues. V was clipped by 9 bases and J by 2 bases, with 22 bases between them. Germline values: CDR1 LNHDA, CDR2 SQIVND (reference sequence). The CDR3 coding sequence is TGTGCCAGCAGGGGGTGGGGGGCGGCCAAAAACACCGGGGAGCTGTTTTTT. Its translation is CASRGWGAAKNTGELFF.

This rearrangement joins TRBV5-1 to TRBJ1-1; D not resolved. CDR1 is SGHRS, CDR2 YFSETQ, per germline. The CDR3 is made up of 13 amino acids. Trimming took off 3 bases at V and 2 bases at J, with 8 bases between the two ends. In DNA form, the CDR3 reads TGCGCCAGCAGCTCCACTAGTAACACTGAAGCTTTCTTT. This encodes CASSSTSNTEAFF. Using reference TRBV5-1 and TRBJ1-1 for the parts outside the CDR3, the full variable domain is KAGVTQTPRYLIKTRGQQVTLSCSPISGHRSVSWYQQTPGQGLQFLFEYFSETQRNKGNFPGRFSGRQFSNSRSEMNVSTLELGDSALYLCASSSTSNTEAFFGQGTRLTVV.

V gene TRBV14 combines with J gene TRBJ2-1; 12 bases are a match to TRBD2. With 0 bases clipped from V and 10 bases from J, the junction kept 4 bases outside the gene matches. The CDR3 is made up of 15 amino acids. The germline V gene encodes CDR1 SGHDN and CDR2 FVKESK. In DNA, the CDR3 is TGTGCCAGCAGCCAAGAACTAGCGGGAGGACCCGAGCAGTTCTTC. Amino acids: CASSQELAGGPEQFF.

CDR3 protein: CASIAGGYNEQFF. CDR3 sequence (DNA): TGTGCCAGTATAGCGGGAGGCTACAATGAGCAGTTCTTC. The rearrangement links TRBV5-5 to TRBJ2-1, with 10 nucleotides matching TRBD2. Trimming took 8 bases from V and 3 from J; bases not matched to a gene: 2. This CDR3 has 13 residues. Germline CDR1 reads SGHKS; CDR2 reads YYEKEE (reference sequence).

The CDR3 coding sequence is TGCAGCGTTGAAGACACAGCTTTTTATGGCTACACCTTC. Its protein is CSVEDTAFYGYTF. The J gene is TRBJ1-2, the V gene TRBV29-1; unclear D gene. Trimming pared 0 bases from V and 5 bases from J, leaving 10 bases between. The CDR3 spans 13 residues. The germline gives CDR1 SQVTM, CDR2 ANQGSEA.

In DNA, the CDR3 is TGTGCCAGCTACAGGGGAAATAATGAAAAACTGTTTTTT. Its protein product is CASYRGNNEKLFF. The chain is built from TRBV2 and TRBJ1-4, with TRBD1 matching over 7 bases. Germline V gives CDR1 SNHLY, CDR2 FYNNEI. The J segment lost 4 bases and the V segment lost 8 bases, leaving 4 bases of the junction unmatched. The CDR3 has 13 residues.

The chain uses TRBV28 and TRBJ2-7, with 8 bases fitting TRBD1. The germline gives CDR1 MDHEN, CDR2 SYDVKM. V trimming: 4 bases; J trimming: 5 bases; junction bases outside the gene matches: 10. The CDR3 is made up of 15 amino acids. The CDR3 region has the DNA TGTGCCAGCAGTTCCGCCGCAGGGGGCCAAGACGAGCAGTACTTC. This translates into CASSSAAGGQDEQYF. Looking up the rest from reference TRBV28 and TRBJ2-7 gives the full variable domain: DVKVTQSSRYLVKRTGEKVFLECVQDMDHENMFWYRQDPGLGLRLIYFSYDVKMKEKGDIPEGYSVSREKKERFSLILESASTNQTSMYLCASSSAAGGQDEQYFGPGTRLTVT.

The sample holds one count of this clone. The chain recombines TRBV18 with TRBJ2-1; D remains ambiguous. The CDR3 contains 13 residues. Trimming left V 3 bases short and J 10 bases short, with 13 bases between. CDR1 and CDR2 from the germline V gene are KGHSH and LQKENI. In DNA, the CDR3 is TGTGCCAGCTCACCGATGGGCAAGCCAGAGCAGTTCTTC. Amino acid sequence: CASSPMGKPEQFF.

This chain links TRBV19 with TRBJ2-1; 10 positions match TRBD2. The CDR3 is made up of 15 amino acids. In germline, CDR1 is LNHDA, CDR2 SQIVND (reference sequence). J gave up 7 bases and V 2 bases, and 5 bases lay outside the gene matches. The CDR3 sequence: CASSITSGIINEQFF. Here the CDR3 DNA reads TGTGCCAGTAGTATAACTAGCGGGATTATAAATGAGCAGTTCTTC.

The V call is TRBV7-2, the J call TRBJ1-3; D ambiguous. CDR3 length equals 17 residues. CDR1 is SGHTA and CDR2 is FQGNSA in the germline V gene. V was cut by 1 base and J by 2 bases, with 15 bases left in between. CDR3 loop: CASSLVYSRDTGNTIYF. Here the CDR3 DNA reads TGTGCCAGCAGCTTAGTATATAGTCGGGATACTGGAAACACCATATATTTT.

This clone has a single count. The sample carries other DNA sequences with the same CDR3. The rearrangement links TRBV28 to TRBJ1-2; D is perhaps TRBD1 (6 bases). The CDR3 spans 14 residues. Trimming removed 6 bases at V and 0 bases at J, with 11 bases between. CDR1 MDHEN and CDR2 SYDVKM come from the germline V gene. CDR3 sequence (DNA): TGTGCCAGCAGCAGGGGCTCGGCTAACTATGGCTACACCTTC. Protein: CASSRGSANYGYTF.

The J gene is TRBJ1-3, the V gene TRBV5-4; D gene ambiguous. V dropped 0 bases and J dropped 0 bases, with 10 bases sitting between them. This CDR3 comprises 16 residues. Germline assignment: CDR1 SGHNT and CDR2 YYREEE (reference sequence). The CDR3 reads CASSLDSYTSGNTIYF. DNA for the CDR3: TGTGCCAGCAGCTTGGACAGCTATACCTCTGGAAACACCATATATTTT.

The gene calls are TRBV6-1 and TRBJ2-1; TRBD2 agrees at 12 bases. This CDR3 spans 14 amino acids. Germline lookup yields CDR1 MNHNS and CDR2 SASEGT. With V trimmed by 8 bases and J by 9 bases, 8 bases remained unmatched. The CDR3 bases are TGTGCCAGCGATCTAGCGGGAGGGGTAGGTGAGCAGTTCTTC. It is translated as CASDLAGGVGEQFF.

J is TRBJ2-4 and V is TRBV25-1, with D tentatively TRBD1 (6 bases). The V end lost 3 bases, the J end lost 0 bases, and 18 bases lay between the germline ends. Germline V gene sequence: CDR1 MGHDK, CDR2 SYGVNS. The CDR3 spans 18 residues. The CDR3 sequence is CASSDGSGGPLAKNIQYF. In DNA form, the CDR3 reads TGTGCCAGCAGTGATGGGTCTGGGGGCCCCTTAGCCAAAAACATTCAGTACTTC. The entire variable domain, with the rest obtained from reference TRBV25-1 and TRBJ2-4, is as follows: EADIYQTPRYLVIGTGKKITLECSQTMGHDKMYWYQQDPGMELHLIHYSYGVNSTEKGDLSSESTVSRIRTEHFPLTLESARPSHTSQYLCASSDGSGGPLAKNIQYFGAGTRLSVL.

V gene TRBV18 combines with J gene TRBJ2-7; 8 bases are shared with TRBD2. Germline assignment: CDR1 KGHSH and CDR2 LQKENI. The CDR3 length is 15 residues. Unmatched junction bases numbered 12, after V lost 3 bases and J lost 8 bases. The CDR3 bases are TGTGCCAGCTCACCGCCCACGGGAGGGAGGGCGAAGCAGTACTTC. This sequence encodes CASSPPTGGRAKQYF.

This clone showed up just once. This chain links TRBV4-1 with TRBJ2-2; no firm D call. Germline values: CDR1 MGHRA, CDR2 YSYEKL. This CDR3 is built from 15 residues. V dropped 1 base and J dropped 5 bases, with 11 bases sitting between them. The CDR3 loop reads CASSQVGQLTGELFF. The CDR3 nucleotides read TGCGCCAGCAGCCAAGTTGGTCAGTTGACCGGGGAGCTGTTTTTT.

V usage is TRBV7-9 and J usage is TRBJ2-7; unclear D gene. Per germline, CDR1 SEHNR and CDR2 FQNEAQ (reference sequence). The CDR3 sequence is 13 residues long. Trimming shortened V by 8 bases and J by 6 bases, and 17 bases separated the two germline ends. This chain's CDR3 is CASVLTGLGEQYF. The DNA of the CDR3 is TGTGCCAGCGTTTTGACTGGCCTGGGCGAGCAGTACTTC.

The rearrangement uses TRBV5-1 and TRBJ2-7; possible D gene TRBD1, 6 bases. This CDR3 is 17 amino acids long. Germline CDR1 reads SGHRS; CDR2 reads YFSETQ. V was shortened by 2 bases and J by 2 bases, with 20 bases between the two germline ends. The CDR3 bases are TGCGCCAGCAGCTTAAGCTCAGGGACAACCCTCACCTACGAGCAGTACTTC. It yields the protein CASSLSSGTTLTYEQYF.

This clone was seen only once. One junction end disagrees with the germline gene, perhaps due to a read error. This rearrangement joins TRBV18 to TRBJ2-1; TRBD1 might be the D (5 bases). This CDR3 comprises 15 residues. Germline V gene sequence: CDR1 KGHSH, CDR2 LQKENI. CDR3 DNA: TGTGCCAGCGCACCGAGGACACCTCCCTACAATGAGCAGTTCTTC. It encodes CASAPRTPPYNEQFF. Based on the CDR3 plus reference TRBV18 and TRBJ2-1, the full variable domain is NAGVMQNPRHLVRRRGQEARLRCSPMKGHSHVYWYRQLPEEGLKFMVYLQKENIIDESGMPKERFSAEFPKEGPSILRIQQVVRGDSAAYFCASAPRTPPYNEQFFGPGTRLTVL.

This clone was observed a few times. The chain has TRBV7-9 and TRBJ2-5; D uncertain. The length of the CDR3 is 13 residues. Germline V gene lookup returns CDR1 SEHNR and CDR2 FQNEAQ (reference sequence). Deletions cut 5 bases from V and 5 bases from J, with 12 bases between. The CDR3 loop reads CASSPTLAETQYF. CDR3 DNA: TGTGCCAGCAGCCCGACTCTCGCGGAGACCCAGTACTTC.

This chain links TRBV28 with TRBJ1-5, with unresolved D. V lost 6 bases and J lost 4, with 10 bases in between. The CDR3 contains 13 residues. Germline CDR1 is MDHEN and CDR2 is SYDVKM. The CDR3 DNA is TGTGCCAGCAGACTGCACCGGAATCAGCCCCAGCATTTT. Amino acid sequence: CASRLHRNQPQHF.